The 17 T cell receptor beta chains reported below all come from one sample, sequenced in a study of CD8+CD57+ T cells in acquired aplastic anemia. Researchers used genomic DNA as the template to profile TCR beta VDJ and CDR3. MiXCR was run by TCRdb on the reads, yielding one entry per CDR3 protein. The sample contains about 210,000 distinct CDR3 sequences, 61% of which appear only once. What was sequenced was sorted CD4+, CD8+, or CD8+CD57+ T cells (not recorded which) from PBMCs. The receptors derive from a human donor in good health.

The chain joins TRBV2 to TRBJ2-7, with 10 bases that match TRBD1. CDR3 length: 12 amino acids. J was trimmed by 5 bases and V by 8 bases; bases with no gene match: 3. Germline assignment: CDR1 SNHLY and CDR2 FYNNEI. The CDR3 sequence: CASADRGHEQYF. The CDR3 DNA reads TGTGCCAGCGCTGACAGGGGGCACGAGCAGTACTTC.

This clonotype was seen a handful of times. The chain is built from TRBV29-1 and TRBJ2-7; 9 positions match TRBD1. Germline values: CDR1 SQVTM, CDR2 ANQGSEA. The V gene end was trimmed by 6 bases and the J gene end by 3 bases; junction bases not matched to a gene: 6. The length of the CDR3 is 13 residues. CDR3 sequence reads: CSVGPDRGYEQYF. The CDR3 bases are TGCAGCGTCGGCCCGGACAGGGGCTACGAGCAGTACTTC.

This clonotype was seen a few times. V usage is TRBV29-1 and J usage is TRBJ2-1; D possibly corresponds to TRBD2 (6 bases). The CDR3 is 13 amino acids. Trimming took off 2 bases at V and 1 base at J, with 6 bases between the two ends. Germline CDR1 SQVTM, CDR2 ANQGSEA. The CDR3 region has the DNA TGCAGCGTTGAACGGGAGTCCTACAATGAGCAGTTCTTC. Its protein is CSVERESYNEQFF.

The table lists this clonotype with a count of one. The chain uses TRBV9 and TRBJ1-2; TRBD1 matches at 7 bases. Germline V CDR1 and CDR2: SGDLS, YYNGEE. Unmatched junction bases numbered 7, after V lost 8 bases and J lost 6 bases. This CDR3 has 12 amino acids. The CDR3 sequence: CASTTTGNGYTF. The DNA of the CDR3 is TGTGCCAGTACTACGACAGGGAATGGCTACACCTTC.

The chain joins TRBV20-1 to TRBJ1-1; D is unresolved. The CDR3 spans 12 residues. Germline V gives CDR1 DFQATT, CDR2 SNEGSKA (reference sequence). The V and J ends lost 3 bases and 1 base respectively, with 6 bases between them. The CDR3 spells CSASLENTEAFF. The CDR3 DNA is TGCAGTGCTAGTTTAGAGAACACTGAAGCTTTCTTT.

This clonotype was observed many times. This chain joins TRBV6-5 and TRBJ1-2; 8 bases are a match to TRBD1. This CDR3 contains 14 residues. CDR1 is MNHEY, CDR2 SVGAGI, per germline. V gave up 3 bases and J gave up 5 bases; unmatched junction bases: 5. In DNA form, the CDR3 reads TGTGCCAGCAGTTATGGGCAGGGGGCATATGGCTACACCTTC. It specifies CASSYGQGAYGYTF.

The chain carries TRBV27 and TRBJ2-1, with D possibly matching TRBD2 (6 bases). This CDR3 has 15 residues. From germline, CDR1 is MNHEY and CDR2 SMNVEV (reference sequence). The V end was cut by 1 base, the J end by 5 bases, with 12 bases between. Written as DNA, the CDR3 is TGTGCCAGCAGTTTATGGGGGGTTGGAGACAATGAGCAGTTCTTC. Protein sequence: CASSLWGVGDNEQFF.

On this clonotype itself: A read error is possible here, since a much larger clone lies one base away. This rearrangement joins TRBV7-2 to TRBJ2-7, with 10 positions matching TRBD1. V was clipped by 11 bases and J by 6 bases; unmatched bases: 16. The CDR3 contains 15 residues. Germline CDR1 is SGHTA and CDR2 is FQGNSA. In DNA form, the CDR3 reads TGTGCCGGCAACTCATTCCCGGGACAGGGGTTCGAGCAGTACTTC. This sequence encodes CAGNSFPGQGFEQYF. The full variable domain, in which reference TRBV7-2 and TRBJ2-7 provide the parts outside the CDR3, is GAGVSQSPSNKVTEKGKDVELRCDPISGHTALYWYRQSLGQGLEFLIYFQGNSAPDKSGLPSDRFSAERTGGSVSTLTIQRTQQEDSAVYLCAGNSFPGQGFEQYFGPGTRLTVT.

This chain joins TRBV9 and TRBJ2-7, with no clear D. Deletions cut 2 bases from V and 5 bases from J, with 5 bases between. The CDR3 covers 11 residues. Germline values: CDR1 SGDLS, CDR2 YYNGEE. For the CDR3, the DNA is TGTGCCAGCAGCGTGTCTCACGAGCAGTACTTC. Translating it yields CASSVSHEQYF.

This chain joins TRBV7-3 and TRBJ2-3; the match to TRBD2 covers 8 bases. In germline, CDR1 is SGHTA, CDR2 FQGTGA. The CDR3 is 17 residues long. The J segment lost 1 base and the V segment lost 4 bases, leaving 10 bases of the junction unmatched. DNA for the CDR3: TGTGCCAGCAGCTCGTACCCGGGGGGGGGCGGCACAGATACGCAGTATTTT. The encoded protein is CASSSYPGGGGTDTQYF.

The sample holds one count of this clonotype. The junction differs from germline at one of its ends, possibly a read error. The chain joins TRBV10-3 to TRBJ2-3; TRBD1 aligns across 9 bases. Germline V gene lookup returns CDR1 ENHRY and CDR2 SYGVKD. The CDR3 has 14 residues. For the CDR3, the DNA is TGTGCCAGCAGTTTAGGGACAGGGAAAGATACGCAGTATTTT. Translating it yields CASSLGTGKDTQYF.

This clonotype was found many times. The rearrangement joins TRBV3-1 to TRBJ2-7, with D tentatively TRBD1 or TRBD2 (5 bases each). CDR1 is LGHDT, CDR2 YNNKEL, per germline (reference sequence). The CDR3 totals 13 residues. Trimming stripped 4 bases from V and 4 bases from J, with 11 bases between. The CDR3 sequence: CASSRFEGYEQYF. The CDR3, as DNA: TGTGCCAGCAGCCGGTTTGAGGGGTACGAGCAGTACTTC.

This rearrangement joins TRBV7-8 to TRBJ2-7; 7 bases line up with TRBD1. Germline values: CDR1 SGHVS, CDR2 FQNEAQ. The CDR3 runs 14 residues. V lost 0 bases to trimming and J lost 2 bases; unmatched junction nucleotides: 1. The CDR3 DNA reads TGTGCCAGCAGCTTAGCGACAGGGCCCTACGAGCAGTACTTC. Protein: CASSLATGPYEQYF.

The chain has TRBV19 and TRBJ1-6; tentative D call: TRBD1 (6 bases). The CDR3 extends over 13 amino acids. CDR1 and CDR2 (germline): LNHDA, SQIVND (reference sequence). The V end was cut by 9 bases, the J end by 7 bases, with 13 bases between. The CDR3 protein is CASHGQKNSPLHF. As DNA, the CDR3 is TGTGCCAGCCACGGACAGAAGAATTCACCCCTCCACTTT.

This clonotype was seen just once. The chain is built from TRBV10-3 and TRBJ2-1; D is tentatively TRBD1 or TRBD2 (5 bases each). The germline V gene encodes CDR1 ENHRY and CDR2 SYGVKD. V was trimmed by 3 bases and J by 2 bases, leaving 14 bases between them. This CDR3 region has 16 residues. The chain's CDR3 is CAISDYRDGTYNEQFF. CDR3 coding DNA: TGTGCCATCAGTGATTACCGGGACGGAACCTACAATGAGCAGTTCTTC.

The V and J genes are TRBV7-9 and TRBJ2-7; weak D call: TRBD1 (5 bases). V lost 5 bases and J 6 bases, leaving 11 bases between the germline ends. The CDR3 has 12 amino acids. The germline V gene has CDR1 SEHNR and CDR2 FQNEAQ (reference sequence). Here the CDR3 reads CASSAAGSEQYF. CDR3 coding DNA: TGTGCCAGCAGCGCGGCAGGGTCCGAGCAGTACTTC.

This clonotype has only one observation. The chain couples TRBV4-2 to TRBJ2-1; weak D call: TRBD2 (6 bases). This CDR3 has 15 residues. CDR1 and CDR2 from the germline V gene are LGHNA and YNFKEQ. Trimming removed 5 bases from V and 6 bases from J, with 17 bases in between. The CDR3 region has the DNA TGTGCCAGCAGCTTGACCGGGAGTAGGGCCAATGAGCAGTTCTTC. It encodes CASSLTGSRANEQFF.